This T cell receptor (beta chain) comes out of a study of blood T cell repertoires in COVID-19. Study as a whole: The United States, Italy and Spain provided the acute and convalescent COVID-19 samples. T cells, B-cell-depleted T cells, or PBMCs supplied cDNA or gDNA.

The germline CDR1 and CDR2 sequences are SGDLS and YYNGEE. Trimming at V came to 0 bases and at J to 8 bases, leaving 10 bases not matched to a gene. This CDR3 comprises 16 residues. Authors' analysis steps: Estimated nucleated cell counts came from reference gene primer amplification. Repertoires were generated with immunoSEQ multiplex PCR, while TCRdb's copy carries only in-frame clones and drops some. V, J and clone size are those of that table, while D and trimming were read from the DNA. The table includes about 35,000 clones, more than 75% detected once. The source material was peripheral blood. The V and J genes are TRBV9 and TRBJ1-2; 10 nucleotides agree with TRBD1. The TCR sequence derives from a human donor in a cohort sampled during active COVID-19. Here the CDR3 DNA reads TGTGCCAGCAGCGTAGATAGTAGGGGACAGGGGCACGGCTACACCTTC. Its protein product is CASSVDSRGQGHGYTF.